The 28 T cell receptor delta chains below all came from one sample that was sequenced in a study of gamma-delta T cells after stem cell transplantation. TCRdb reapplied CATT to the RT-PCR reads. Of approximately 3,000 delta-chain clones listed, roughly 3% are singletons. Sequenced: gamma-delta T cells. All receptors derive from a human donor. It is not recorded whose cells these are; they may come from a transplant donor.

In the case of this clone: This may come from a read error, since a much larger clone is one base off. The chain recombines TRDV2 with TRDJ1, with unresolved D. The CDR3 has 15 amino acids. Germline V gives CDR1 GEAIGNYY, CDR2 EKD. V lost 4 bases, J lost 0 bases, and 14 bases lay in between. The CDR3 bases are TGTGCCTGTGAACCATTACAGACGTACACCGATAAACTCATCTTT. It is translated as CACEPLQTYTDKLIF.

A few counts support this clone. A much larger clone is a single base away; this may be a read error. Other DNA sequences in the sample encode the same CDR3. CDR3: CACDCLGATDKLIF. Written as DNA, the CDR3 is TGTGCCTGTGATTGTCTAGGGGCTACCGATAAACTCATCTTT. The chain employs TRDV2 and TRDJ1; D gene ambiguous. CDR1 GEAIGNYY and CDR2 EKD come from the germline V gene. The ends were cut back, 4 bases at V and 2 bases at J, with 13 bases in the middle. The CDR3 is 14 residues long.

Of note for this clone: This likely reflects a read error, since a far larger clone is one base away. The CDR3 loop is CACDALGLGSNTDKLIF. DNA for the CDR3: TGTGCCTGTGACGCCCTGGGGCTGGGTTCTAACACCGATAAACTCATCTTT. The rearrangement links TRDV2 to TRDJ1; weak D call: TRDD3 (6 bases). Between the trimmed V and J ends, which lost 3 bases and 0 bases, there was a span of 19 bases. The CDR3 consists of 17 residues. The V gene's germline CDR1 is GEAIGNYY and CDR2 EKD.

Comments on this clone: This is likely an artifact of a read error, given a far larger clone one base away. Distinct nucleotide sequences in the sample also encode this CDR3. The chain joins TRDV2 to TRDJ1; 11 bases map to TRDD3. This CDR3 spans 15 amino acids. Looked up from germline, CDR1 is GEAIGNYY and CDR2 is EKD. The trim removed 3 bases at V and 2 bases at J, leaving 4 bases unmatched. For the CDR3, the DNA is TGTGCCTGTGACCTACTGGGGGATAATACCGATAAACTCATCTTT. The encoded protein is CACDLLGDNTDKLIF.

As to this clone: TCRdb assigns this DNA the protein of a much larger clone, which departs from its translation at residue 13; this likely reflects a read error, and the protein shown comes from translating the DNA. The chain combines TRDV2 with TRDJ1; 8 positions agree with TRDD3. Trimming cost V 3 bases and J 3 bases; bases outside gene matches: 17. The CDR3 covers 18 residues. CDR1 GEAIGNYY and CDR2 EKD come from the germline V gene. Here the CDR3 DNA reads TGTGCCTGTGACTCCTTACTGGGGGGAAATAAGTACGCCGATAAACTCATCTTT. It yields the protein CACDSLLGGNKYADKLIF.

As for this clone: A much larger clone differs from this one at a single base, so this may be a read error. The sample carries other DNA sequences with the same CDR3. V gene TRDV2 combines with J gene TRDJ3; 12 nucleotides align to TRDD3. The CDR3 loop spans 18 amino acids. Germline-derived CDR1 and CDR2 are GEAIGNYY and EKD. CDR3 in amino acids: CACDTGGYSSWDTRQMFF. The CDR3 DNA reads TGTGCCTGCGACACTGGGGGATACAGCTCCTGGGACACCCGACAGATGTTTTTC.

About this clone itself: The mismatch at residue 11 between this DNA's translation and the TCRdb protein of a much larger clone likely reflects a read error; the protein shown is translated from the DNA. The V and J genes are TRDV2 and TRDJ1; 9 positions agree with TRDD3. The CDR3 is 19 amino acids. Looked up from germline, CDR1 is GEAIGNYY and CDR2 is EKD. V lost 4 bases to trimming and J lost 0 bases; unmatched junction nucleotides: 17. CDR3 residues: CACEPLDTGGPPDTDKLIF. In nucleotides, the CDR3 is TGTGCCTGTGAACCGCTCGATACTGGGGGACCCCCTGACACCGATAAACTCATCTTT.

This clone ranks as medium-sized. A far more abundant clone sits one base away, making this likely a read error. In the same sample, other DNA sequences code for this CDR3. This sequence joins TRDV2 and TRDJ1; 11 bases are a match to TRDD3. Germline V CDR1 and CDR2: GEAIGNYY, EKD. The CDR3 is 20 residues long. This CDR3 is CACDLVLGDNNAPYTDKLIF. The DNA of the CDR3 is TGCGCCTGTGACCTAGTACTGGGGGATAATAATGCCCCCTACACCGATAAACTCATCTTT.

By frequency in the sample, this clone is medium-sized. CDR3 protein: CACDTVSGGSNTDKLIF. CDR3 coding DNA: TGTGCCTGTGACACCGTGAGTGGGGGAAGTAACACCGATAAACTCATCTTT. The J gene is TRDJ1, the V gene TRDV2; the match to TRDD3 covers 7 bases. Per the germline V gene, CDR1 is GEAIGNYY and CDR2 is EKD. V dropped 0 bases and J dropped 0; count of bases not matched to a gene: 9. The CDR3 sequence is 17 residues long.

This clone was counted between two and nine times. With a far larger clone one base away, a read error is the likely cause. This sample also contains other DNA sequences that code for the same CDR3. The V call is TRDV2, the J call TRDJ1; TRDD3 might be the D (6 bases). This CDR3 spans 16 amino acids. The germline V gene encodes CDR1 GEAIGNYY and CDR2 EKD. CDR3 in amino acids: CACDTLLGRFTDKLIF. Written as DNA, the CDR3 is TGTGCCTGCGACACATTACTGGGACGATTCACCGATAAACTCATCTTT.

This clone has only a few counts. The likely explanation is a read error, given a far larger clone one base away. CDR3 amino acids: CACDTVGADKNTDKLTF. The CDR3 DNA follows: TGTGCCTGTGACACAGTAGGGGCTGATAAGAACACCGATAAACTCACCTTT. J is TRDJ1 and V is TRDV2; no clear D gene. The germline V gene has CDR1 GEAIGNYY and CDR2 EKD. The CDR3 is 17 residues long.

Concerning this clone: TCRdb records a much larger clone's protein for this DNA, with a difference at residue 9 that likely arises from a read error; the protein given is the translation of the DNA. The CDR3 is CACDTLEGRPPKLIF. For the CDR3, the DNA is TGTGCCTGTGACACGCTTGAAGGGAGACCCCCGAAACTCATCTTT. The chain recombines TRDV2 with TRDJ1; D gene ambiguous. Germline CDR1 is GEAIGNYY and CDR2 is EKD. Trimming took off 1 base at V and 8 bases at J, with 19 bases between the two ends. The CDR3 has 15 amino acids.

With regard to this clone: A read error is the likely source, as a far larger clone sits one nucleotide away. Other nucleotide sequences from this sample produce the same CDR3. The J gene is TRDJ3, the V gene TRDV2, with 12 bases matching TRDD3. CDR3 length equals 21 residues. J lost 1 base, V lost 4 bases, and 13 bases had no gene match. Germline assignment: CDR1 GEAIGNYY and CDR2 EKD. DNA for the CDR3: TGTGCCTGTGAAGCCGTACTGGGGGATACCCCCGGGTCCTGGGACACCCGACAGATGTTTTTC. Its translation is CACEAVLGDTPGSWDTRQMFF.

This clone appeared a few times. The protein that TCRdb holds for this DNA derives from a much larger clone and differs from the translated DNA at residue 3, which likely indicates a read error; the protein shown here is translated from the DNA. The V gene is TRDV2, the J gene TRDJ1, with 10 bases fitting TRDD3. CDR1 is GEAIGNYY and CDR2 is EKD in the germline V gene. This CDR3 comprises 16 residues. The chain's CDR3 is CARDTLTGGYTDKLIF. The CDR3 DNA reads TGTGCCCGTGACACCTTGACTGGGGGATACACCGATAAACTCATCTTT.

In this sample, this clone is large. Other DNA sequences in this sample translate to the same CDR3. CDR3 bases: TGTGCCTGTGACACCCTCCTGGGGGAGAAGTACACCGATAAACTCATCTTT. It yields the protein CACDTLLGEKYTDKLIF. The rearrangement links TRDV2 to TRDJ1; 8 bases are shared with TRDD3. The germline V gene encodes CDR1 GEAIGNYY and CDR2 EKD. This CDR3 spans 17 amino acids. V was clipped by 0 bases and J by 0 bases; unmatched bases: 8.

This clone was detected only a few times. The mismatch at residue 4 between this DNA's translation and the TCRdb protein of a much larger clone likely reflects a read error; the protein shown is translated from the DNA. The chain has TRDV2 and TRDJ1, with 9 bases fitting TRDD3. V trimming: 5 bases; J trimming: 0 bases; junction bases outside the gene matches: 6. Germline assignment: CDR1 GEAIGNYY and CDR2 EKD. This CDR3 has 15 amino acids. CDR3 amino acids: CACGVLGEYTDKLIF. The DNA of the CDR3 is TGTGCCTGTGGCGTACTGGGGGAGTACACCGATAAACTCATCTTT.

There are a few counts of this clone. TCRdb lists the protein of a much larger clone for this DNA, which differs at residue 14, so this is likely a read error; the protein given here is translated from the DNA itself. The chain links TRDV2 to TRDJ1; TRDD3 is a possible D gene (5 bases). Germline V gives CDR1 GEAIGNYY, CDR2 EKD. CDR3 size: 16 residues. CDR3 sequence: CACDTTGGPYTDKPIF. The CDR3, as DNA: TGTGCCTGTGACACGACTGGTGGACCATACACCGATAAACCCATCTTT.

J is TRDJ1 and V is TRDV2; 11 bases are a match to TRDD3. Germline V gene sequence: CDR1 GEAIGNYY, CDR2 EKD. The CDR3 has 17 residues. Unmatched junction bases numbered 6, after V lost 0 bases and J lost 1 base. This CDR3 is CACDTLLGDTLTDKLIF. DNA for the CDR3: TGTGCCTGTGACACCTTGCTGGGGGATACCCTCACCGATAAACTCATCTTT.

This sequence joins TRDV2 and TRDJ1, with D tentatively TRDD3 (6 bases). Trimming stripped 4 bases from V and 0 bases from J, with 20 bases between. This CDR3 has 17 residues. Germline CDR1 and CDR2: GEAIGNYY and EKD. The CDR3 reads CACDPITGTRYTDKLIF. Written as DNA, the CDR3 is TGTGCCTGTGATCCCATCACTGGGACAAGGTACACCGATAAACTCATCTTT.

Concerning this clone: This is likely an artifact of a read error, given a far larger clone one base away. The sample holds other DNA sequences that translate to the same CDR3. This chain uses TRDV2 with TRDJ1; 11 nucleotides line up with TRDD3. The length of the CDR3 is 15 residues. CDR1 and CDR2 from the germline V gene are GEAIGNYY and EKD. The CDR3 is CACDPLGDKADKLIF. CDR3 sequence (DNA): TGTGCCTGTGACCCACTGGGGGATAAGGCCGATAAACTCATTTTT.

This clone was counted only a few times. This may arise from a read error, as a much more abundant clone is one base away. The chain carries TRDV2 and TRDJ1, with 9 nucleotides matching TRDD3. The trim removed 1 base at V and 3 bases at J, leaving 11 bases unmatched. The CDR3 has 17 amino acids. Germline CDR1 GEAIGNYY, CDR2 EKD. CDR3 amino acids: CACDTLVLGDHADKLIF. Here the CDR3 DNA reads TGTGCCTGTGACACGCTTGTACTGGGGGACCACGCCGATAAACTCATCTTT.

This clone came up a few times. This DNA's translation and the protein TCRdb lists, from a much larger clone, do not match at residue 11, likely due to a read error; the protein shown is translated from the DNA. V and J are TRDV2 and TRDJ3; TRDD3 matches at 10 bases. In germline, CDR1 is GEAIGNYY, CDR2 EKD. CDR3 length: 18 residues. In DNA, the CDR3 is TGTGCCTGTGACAGTGGGGGATACAGCTCCAGGGACACCCGACAGATGTTTTTC. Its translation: CACDSGGYSSRDTRQMFF.

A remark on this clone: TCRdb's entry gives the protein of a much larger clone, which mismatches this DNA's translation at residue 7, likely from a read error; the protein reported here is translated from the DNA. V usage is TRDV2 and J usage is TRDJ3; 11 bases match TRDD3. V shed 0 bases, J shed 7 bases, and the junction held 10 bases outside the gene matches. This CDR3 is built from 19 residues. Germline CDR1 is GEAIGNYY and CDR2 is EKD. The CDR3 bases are TGTGCCTGTGACACCGGGCGGTGGGGGATACGCAGAGACACCCGACAGATGTTTTTC. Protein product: CACDTGRWGIRRDTRQMFF.

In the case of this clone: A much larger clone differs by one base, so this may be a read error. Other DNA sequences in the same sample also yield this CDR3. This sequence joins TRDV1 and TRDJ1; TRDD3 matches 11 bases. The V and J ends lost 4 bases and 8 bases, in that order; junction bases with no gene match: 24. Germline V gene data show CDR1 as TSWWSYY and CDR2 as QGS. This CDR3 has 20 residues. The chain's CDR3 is CALGVLGPRLLGDKTDKLIF. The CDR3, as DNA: TGTGCTCTTGGGGTCTTGGGGCCGCGGTTACTGGGGGATAAAACGGACAAACTCATCTTT.

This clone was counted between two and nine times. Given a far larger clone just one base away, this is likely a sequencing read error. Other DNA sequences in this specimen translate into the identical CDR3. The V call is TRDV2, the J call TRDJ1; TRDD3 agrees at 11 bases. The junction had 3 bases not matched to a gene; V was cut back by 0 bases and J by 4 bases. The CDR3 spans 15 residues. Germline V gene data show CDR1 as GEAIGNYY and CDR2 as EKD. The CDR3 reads CACDTLGDTGDKLIF. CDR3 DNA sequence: TGTGCCTGTGACACCCTGGGGGATACTGGCGATAAACTCATCTTT.

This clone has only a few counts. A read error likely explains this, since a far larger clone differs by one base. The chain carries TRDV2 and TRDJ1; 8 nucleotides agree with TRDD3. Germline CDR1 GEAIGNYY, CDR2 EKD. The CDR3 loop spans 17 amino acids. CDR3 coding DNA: TGTGCCTGTGACCCCGTACTGGGGGTCCCGTACACCGATAAATTCATCTTT. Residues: CACDPVLGVPYTDKFIF.

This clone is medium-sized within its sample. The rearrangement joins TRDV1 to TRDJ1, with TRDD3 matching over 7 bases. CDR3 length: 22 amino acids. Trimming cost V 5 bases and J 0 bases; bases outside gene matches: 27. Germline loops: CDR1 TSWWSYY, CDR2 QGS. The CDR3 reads CALGIFSIPLSYWGADTDKLIF. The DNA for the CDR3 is TGTGCTCTTGGGATCTTTTCAATCCCTCTGTCGTACTGGGGAGCTGACACCGATAAACTCATCTTT.

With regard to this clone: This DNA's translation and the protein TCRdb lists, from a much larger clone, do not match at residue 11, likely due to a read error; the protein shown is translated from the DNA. The CDR3 protein is CALGELPTLGGTPHTDKLIF. CDR3 DNA: TGTGCTCTTGGGGAACTTCCTACCCTGGGGGGTACACCCCACACCGATAAACTCATCTTT. The rearrangement uses TRDV1 and TRDJ1; D is perhaps TRDD3 (7 bases). The CDR3 has 20 amino acids. The ends were cut back, 0 bases at V and 0 bases at J, with 23 bases in the middle. The germline CDR1 and CDR2 sequences are TSWWSYY and QGS.